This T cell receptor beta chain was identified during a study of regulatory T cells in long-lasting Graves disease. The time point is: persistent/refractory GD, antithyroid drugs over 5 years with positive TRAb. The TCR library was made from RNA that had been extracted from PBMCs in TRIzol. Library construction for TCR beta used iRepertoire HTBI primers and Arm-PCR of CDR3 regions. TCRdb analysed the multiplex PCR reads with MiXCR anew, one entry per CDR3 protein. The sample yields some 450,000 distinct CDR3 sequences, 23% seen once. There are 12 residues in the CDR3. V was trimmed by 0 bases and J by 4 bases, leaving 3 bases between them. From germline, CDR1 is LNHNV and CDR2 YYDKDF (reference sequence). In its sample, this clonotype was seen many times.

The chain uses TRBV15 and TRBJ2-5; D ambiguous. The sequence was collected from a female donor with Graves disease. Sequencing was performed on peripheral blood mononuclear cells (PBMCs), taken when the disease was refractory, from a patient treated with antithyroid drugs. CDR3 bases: TGTGCCACCAGCAGAGATAGAGAGACCCAGTACTTC. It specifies CATSRDRETQYF.